The source of this T cell receptor (beta chain) is a study of technical replicates of blood from a few donors. Generated by immunoSEQ multiplex PCR, the TCRdb table keeps only in-frame clones and is missing some. In the table there are 75,000 to 100,000 clones, 94% of which are singletons. The length of the CDR3 is 16 residues. Germline V gene sequence: CDR1 PRHDT, CDR2 FYEKMQ (reference sequence). The trim removed 5 bases at V and 4 bases at J, leaving 5 bases unmatched. The sequence came from a human donor in good health. J is TRBJ2-1 and V is TRBV13; 13 nucleotides agree with TRBD2. The sequenced sample consisted of T cells isolated from PBMCs. The CDR3 DNA reads as TGTGCCAGCAGCCCTCCGGGACTAGCGGGATACAATGAGCAGTTCTTC. Protein: CASSPPGLAGYNEQFF.